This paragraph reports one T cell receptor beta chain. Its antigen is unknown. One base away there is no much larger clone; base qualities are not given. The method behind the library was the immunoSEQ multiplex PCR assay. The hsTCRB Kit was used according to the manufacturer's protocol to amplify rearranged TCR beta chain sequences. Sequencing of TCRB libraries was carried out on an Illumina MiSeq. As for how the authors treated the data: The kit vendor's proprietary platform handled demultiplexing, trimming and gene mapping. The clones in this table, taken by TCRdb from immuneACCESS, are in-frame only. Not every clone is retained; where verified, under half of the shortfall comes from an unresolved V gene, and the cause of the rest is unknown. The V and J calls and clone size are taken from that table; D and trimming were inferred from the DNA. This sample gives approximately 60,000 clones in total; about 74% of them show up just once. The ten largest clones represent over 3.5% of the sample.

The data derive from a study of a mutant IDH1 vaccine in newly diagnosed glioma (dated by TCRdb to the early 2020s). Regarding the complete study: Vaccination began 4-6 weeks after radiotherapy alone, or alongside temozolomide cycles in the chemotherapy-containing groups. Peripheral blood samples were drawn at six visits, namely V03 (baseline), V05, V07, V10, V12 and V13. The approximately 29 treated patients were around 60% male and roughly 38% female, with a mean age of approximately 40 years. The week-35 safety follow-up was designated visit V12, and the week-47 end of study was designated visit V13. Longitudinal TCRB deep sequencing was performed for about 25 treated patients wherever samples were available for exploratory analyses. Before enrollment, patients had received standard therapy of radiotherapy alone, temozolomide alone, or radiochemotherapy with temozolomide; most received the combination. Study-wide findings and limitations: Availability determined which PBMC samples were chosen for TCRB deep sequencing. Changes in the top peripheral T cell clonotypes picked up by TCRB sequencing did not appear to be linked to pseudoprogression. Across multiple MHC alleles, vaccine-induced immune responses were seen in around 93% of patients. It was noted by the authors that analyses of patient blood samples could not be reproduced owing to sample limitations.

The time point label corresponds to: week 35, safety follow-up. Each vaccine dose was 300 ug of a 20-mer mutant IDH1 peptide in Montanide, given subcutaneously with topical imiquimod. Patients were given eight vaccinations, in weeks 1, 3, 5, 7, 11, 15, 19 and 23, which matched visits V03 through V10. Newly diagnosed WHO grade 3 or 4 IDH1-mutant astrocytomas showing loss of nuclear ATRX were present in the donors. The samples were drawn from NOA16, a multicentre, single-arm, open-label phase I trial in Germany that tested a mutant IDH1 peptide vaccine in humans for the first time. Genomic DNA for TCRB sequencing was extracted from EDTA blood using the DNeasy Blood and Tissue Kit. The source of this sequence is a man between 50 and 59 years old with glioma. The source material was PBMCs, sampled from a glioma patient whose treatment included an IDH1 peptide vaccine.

The base sequence is TGTGCCACCAGCAGAGACCCGGGGAGCAATCAGCCCCAGCATTTT. It is translated as CATSRDPGSNQPQHF. The sequence joins TRBV15 to TRBJ1-5; too little of a D gene remains to name it. The cysteine opens and the phenylalanine closes a CDR3 of 15 amino acids. Only the CDR3 portion is preserved as DNA: 45 bases, with reading frame beginning at the first base. According to the germline V gene (reference sequence), CDR1 reads LNHNV and CDR2 reads YYDKDF. V is shortened by 0 bases, J by 1 base, and the region joining them spans 7 bases.